One sample yielded the 29 T cell receptor beta chains listed below, sequenced in a study of blood T cells in healthy people across ages. Using a J-beta primer mix together with a sample-barcoded 5' primer, a second PCR was run for about 7 to 12 cycles. MiXCR, run by TCRdb on the 5' RACE reads, gives a single entry per CDR3 protein. This sample carries hundreds of thousands of distinct CDR3 sequences, around a fifth of them seen once, and the ten largest clones take roughly 3.9%. What was sequenced was blood. The origin of the receptors is a man between 65 and 85 years old in good health.

This clonotype appeared a few times. This rearrangement joins TRBV5-1 to TRBJ1-2; 8 nucleotides agree with TRBD1. Looked up from germline, CDR1 is SGHRS and CDR2 is YFSETQ. V shed 1 base and J 4 bases; nucleotides not matched to a gene: 6. The CDR3 consists of 15 residues. The CDR3 DNA follows: TGCGCCAGCAGCTTGTCCGGGACAGGCCTCTATGGCTACACCTTC. This codes for CASSLSGTGLYGYTF.

The chain employs TRBV20-1 and TRBJ2-5; D is unresolved. The J call is uncertain, as TRBJ2-1 better fits the DNA end. This CDR3 has 12 residues. From germline, CDR1 is DFQATT and CDR2 SNEGSKA (reference sequence). CDR3 sequence: CSARNPENEQFF. CDR3 coding DNA: TGCAGTGCTAGGAACCCGGAAAATGAGCAGTTCTTC.

The chain joins TRBV12-3 or TRBV12-4 to TRBJ2-3; a possible D gene is TRBD2 (5 bases). V was shortened by 2 bases and J by 3 bases, with 12 bases between the two germline ends. CDR3 length equals 15 residues. In DNA form, the CDR3 reads TGTGCCAGCAGTTTAATTGGAGGCAGAACAGATACGCAGTATTTT. Translating gives CASSLIGGRTDTQYF.

Concerning this clonotype itself: Mismatch with germline at one junction end may stem from a read error. This chain links TRBV7-9 with TRBJ1-3, with TRBD1 matching over 8 bases. The length of the CDR3 is 14 residues. Germline CDR1 is SEHNR and CDR2 is FQNEAQ (reference sequence). CDR3 sequence (DNA): TGTGCCAGCAGCTTCGGACAGGGAGGAAACACCGTATATTTT. It specifies CASSFGQGGNTVYF.

The chain has TRBV10-3 and TRBJ2-1, with 10 positions matching TRBD2. The CDR3 runs to 14 residues. Germline V gene sequence: CDR1 ENHRY, CDR2 SYGVKD. V lost 10 bases to trimming and J lost 3 bases; unmatched junction nucleotides: 6. The CDR3 DNA sequence: TGTGCCACAAGGACTAGCGGAGACTACAATGAGCAGTTCTTC. Its translation is CATRTSGDYNEQFF.

The sample holds many counts of this clonotype. V and J are TRBV7-2 and TRBJ2-5; D uncertain. Trimming stripped 1 base from V and 1 base from J, with 4 bases between. The CDR3 consists of 13 residues. Germline V gene sequence: CDR1 SGHTA, CDR2 FQGNSA. The CDR3 here is CASSLEIQETQYF. The CDR3 DNA reads TGTGCCAGCAGCTTAGAAATCCAAGAGACCCAGTACTTC.

The genes are TRBV3-1 and TRBJ2-7; D is uncertain. The CDR3 loop spans 15 amino acids. Trimming removed 4 bases from V and 3 bases from J, with 16 bases in between. CDR1 and CDR2 (germline): LGHDT, YNNKEL (reference sequence). CDR3 sequence (DNA): TGTGCCAGCAGCCCTCGTCACGGGTACAGCTACGAGCAGTACTTC. Protein: CASSPRHGYSYEQYF.

The rearrangement uses TRBV10-1 and TRBJ2-3, with D unresolved. This CDR3 is 15 amino acids long. Germline assignment: CDR1 WNHNN and CDR2 SYGVQD (reference sequence). The germline V and J ends were trimmed by 4 bases and 4 bases, with 15 bases remaining between them. The CDR3 DNA sequence: TGCGCCAGCAGTGTTTCGGTCTCCGCTGCAGATACGCAGTATTTT. This translates into CASSVSVSAADTQYF.

The chain carries TRBV7-2 and TRBJ1-1, with D possibly matching TRBD1 (6 bases). Germline V gene lookup returns CDR1 SGHTA and CDR2 FQGNSA. V shed 5 bases and J shed 6 bases, with 25 bases lying between them. This CDR3 spans 17 amino acids. In DNA form, the CDR3 reads TGTGCCAGCAGCCCTCTTATAAACAGCTCCCCAGGGGCTGAAGCTTTCTTT. Translated: CASSPLINSSPGAEAFF.

The sample holds many counts of this clonotype. The V call is TRBV20-1, the J call TRBJ1-2; D possibly corresponds to TRBD1 (5 bases). The CDR3 consists of 12 residues. V shed 0 bases and J shed 3 bases, with 5 bases lying between them. CDR1 and CDR2 (germline): DFQATT, SNEGSKA (reference sequence). The CDR3 nucleotides are TGCAGTGCTAGAGAGACAGACTATGGCTACACCTTC. Translation: CSARETDYGYTF.

CDR3 residues: CASSLRSTSSYNEQFF. The DNA for the CDR3 is TGCGCCAGCAGCTTAAGATCGACTAGCTCCTACAATGAGCAGTTCTTC. The chain has TRBV5-1 and TRBJ2-1; tentatively, D is TRBD2 (6 bases). The CDR3 extends over 16 amino acids. Germline CDR1 reads SGHRS; CDR2 reads YFSETQ. Trimming removed 2 bases at V and 0 bases at J, with 12 bases between.

The rearrangement uses TRBV11-2 and TRBJ2-2; D ambiguous. Germline V CDR1 and CDR2: SGHAT, FQNNGV. The length of the CDR3 is 13 residues. Trimming pared 8 bases from V and 0 bases from J, leaving 7 bases between. The CDR3 sequence is CASGVPNTGELFF. The DNA for the CDR3 is TGTGCCAGCGGGGTACCGAACACCGGGGAGCTGTTTTTT.

This clonotype was seen a few times. The V and J genes are TRBV4-3 and TRBJ2-7, with D unclear. From germline, CDR1 is LGHNA and CDR2 YSLEER. The CDR3 loop spans 14 amino acids. Trimming stripped 0 bases from V and 3 bases from J, with 9 bases between. CDR3 protein: CASSQEHKVYEQYF. DNA for the CDR3: TGCGCCAGCAGCCAAGAACACAAGGTCTACGAGCAGTACTTC.

The V gene is TRBV29-1, the J gene TRBJ2-5; D is perhaps TRBD1 or TRBD2 (5 bases each). The tail of the sequence fits TRBJ2-1 better, so the J call may be wrong. Germline V gives CDR1 SQVTM, CDR2 ANQGSEA. The CDR3 has 13 amino acids. The CDR3 coding sequence is TGCAGCCTTGGGGGTGAGCGGTTCAATGAGCAGTTCTTC. It specifies CSLGGERFNEQFF.

Here the CDR3 DNA reads TGCAGTGCTAGTGGGACTAGCTGGGCGAAAGATACGCAGTATTTT. Its protein product is CSASGTSWAKDTQYF. This chain joins TRBV20-1 and TRBJ2-3, with 9 nucleotides matching TRBD2. CDR3 length: 15 residues. Germline trimming cut 3 bases from V and 5 bases from J; bases unmatched to any gene: 9. Germline-derived CDR1 and CDR2 are DFQATT and SNEGSKA (reference sequence).

The chain carries TRBV20-1 and TRBJ2-3; tentative D call: TRBD1 (6 bases). The CDR3 spans 14 residues. The V gene's germline CDR1 is DFQATT and CDR2 SNEGSKA (reference sequence). Trimming left V 4 bases short and J 3 bases short, with 14 bases between. CDR3 protein: CSAKDSIGTDTQYF. The CDR3 nucleotides are TGCAGTGCTAAGGACAGTATTGGGACAGATACGCAGTATTTT.

The V gene is TRBV2, the J gene TRBJ2-1; D is undetermined. V lost 6 bases to trimming and J lost 3 bases, with 12 bases between them. This CDR3 has 14 amino acids. The germline V gene encodes CDR1 SNHLY and CDR2 FYNNEI. The DNA for the CDR3 is TGTGCCAGCAGAGACCGATTGAACTACAATGAGCAGTTCTTC. Its protein product is CASRDRLNYNEQFF.

This clonotype occurred a few times. This rearrangement joins TRBV12-3 or TRBV12-4 to TRBJ1-5, with 7 nucleotides matching TRBD1. The CDR3 consists of 15 residues. V was clipped by 5 bases and J by 0 bases; unmatched bases: 4. The CDR3 DNA reads TGTGCCAGCAGTCCGGGACAGAGTAGCAATCAGCCCCAGCATTTT. Its protein is CASSPGQSSNQPQHF.

The V gene is TRBV29-1, the J gene TRBJ1-1; TRBD1 might be the D (6 bases). CDR3 length equals 13 residues. Trimming shortened V by 5 bases and J by 3 bases, and 13 bases separated the two germline ends. CDR1 is SQVTM, CDR2 ANQGSEA, per germline. CDR3 sequence: CSVSSEGDTEAFF. CDR3 DNA sequence: TGCAGCGTTTCTTCGGAGGGGGACACTGAAGCTTTCTTT.

This sequence joins TRBV7-9 and TRBJ1-4, with D perhaps matching TRBD1 (6 bases). The germline V gene has CDR1 SEHNR and CDR2 FQNEAQ (reference sequence). This CDR3 spans 14 amino acids. V lost 4 bases to trimming and J lost 6 bases, with 12 bases between them. CDR3 amino acids: CASSSQGGDEKLFF. In DNA, the CDR3 is TGTGCCAGCAGCTCACAGGGTGGCGATGAAAAACTGTTTTTT.

The genes are TRBV20-1 and TRBJ1-4, with D perhaps TRBD1 (6 bases). Looked up from germline, CDR1 is DFQATT and CDR2 is SNEGSKA (reference sequence). Trimming stripped 6 bases from V and 4 bases from J, with 18 bases between. The CDR3 loop spans 15 amino acids. The CDR3 region has the DNA TGCAGTGCAAAATCTTCCCGGGACAATAATGAAAAACTGTTTTTT. The encoded protein is CSAKSSRDNNEKLFF.

This clonotype showed up many times. This rearrangement joins TRBV11-2 to TRBJ2-1; no clear D gene. CDR1 and CDR2 from the germline V gene are SGHAT and FQNNGV. This CDR3 is 13 amino acids long. The V end was cut by 1 base, the J end by 15 bases, with 16 bases between. The CDR3 nucleotides read TGTGCCAGCAGCTTAGCCCTACGGAGCCAGCCGTTCTTC. Translation: CASSLALRSQPFF.

The chain combines TRBV3-1 with TRBJ2-1; D is unresolved. The CDR3 consists of 12 residues. Trimming removed 1 base from V and 12 bases from J, with 10 bases in between. Germline V gene sequence: CDR1 LGHDT, CDR2 YNNKEL (reference sequence). DNA of the CDR3: TGTGCCAGCAGCCAAGCAAGCTGGCGGCAGTTCTTC. Residues: CASSQASWRQFF.

This clonotype was counted between two and nine times. The CDR3 protein is CASSDYGSGANVLTF. CDR3 nucleotides: TGCGCCAGCAGCGACTACGGGTCCGGGGCCAACGTCCTGACTTTC. The V gene is TRBV5-1, the J gene TRBJ2-6; the D gene is possibly TRBD2 (5 bases). V was cut by 4 bases and J by 4 bases, with 12 bases left in between. The CDR3 is made up of 15 amino acids. Looked up from germline, CDR1 is SGHRS and CDR2 is YFSETQ. Drawing the rest from reference TRBV5-1 and TRBJ2-6, the complete variable domain is KAGVTQTPRYLIKTRGQQVTLSCSPISGHRSVSWYQQTPGQGLQFLFEYFSETQRNKGNFPGRFSGRQFSNSRSEMNVSTLELGDSALYLCASSDYGSGANVLTFGAGSRLTVL.

This chain connects TRBV25-1 to TRBJ2-7; D ambiguous. CDR3 length equals 11 residues. The V gene lost 5 bases and the J gene lost 3 bases, with 5 bases spanning the gap. Germline V gene sequence: CDR1 MGHDK, CDR2 SYGVNS. The CDR3 nucleotides read TGTGCCAGCAGTCGTTTCTACGAGCAGTACTTC. Translating it yields CASSRFYEQYF.

This chain connects TRBV28 to TRBJ2-3; D may be TRBD1 (6 bases). The CDR3 runs 15 residues. The V gene's germline CDR1 is MDHEN and CDR2 SYDVKM. V dropped 5 bases and J dropped 0 bases, with 12 bases sitting between them. As DNA, the CDR3 is TGTGCCAGCAGTACGCCAGGGGCTAGCACAGATACGCAGTATTTT. Protein product: CASSTPGASTDTQYF.

This clonotype was recorded a few times. The CDR3 DNA reads as TGTGCCAGCAGTTTATTGGGCCTAACTCGTGGAGAGACCCAGTACTTC. This codes for CASSLLGLTRGETQYF. The rearrangement links TRBV28 to TRBJ2-5; D is uncertain. Trimming cost V 1 base and J 4 bases, with 16 bases left between them. From germline, CDR1 is MDHEN and CDR2 SYDVKM. The CDR3 loop spans 16 amino acids.

The genes are TRBV12-3 or TRBV12-4 and TRBJ2-5; D possibly corresponds to TRBD1 (5 bases). The CDR3 covers 13 residues. The V and J ends lost 5 bases and 11 bases respectively, with 18 bases between them. The CDR3 coding sequence is TGTGCCAGCAGTACAGGACGGACCTCCGAACAGTACTTC. This encodes CASSTGRTSEQYF.

This clonotype was picked up many times. The genes are TRBV28 and TRBJ2-5; TRBD2 matches at 12 bases. The germline CDR1 and CDR2 sequences are MDHEN and SYDVKM. Germline trimming cut 2 bases from V and 4 bases from J; bases unmatched to any gene: 5. This CDR3 has 16 residues. The chain's CDR3 is CASSLMELAGGETQYF. The CDR3 nucleotides are TGTGCCAGCAGTTTAATGGAACTAGCGGGAGGAGAGACCCAGTACTTC.